Shown below are 21 T cell receptor beta chains from a single sample sequenced in a study of spatial heterogeneity in lung cancer. TCRdb used MiXCR to reprocess the 5' RACE reads, holding one entry per CDR3 protein. Altogether some 41,000 distinct CDR3 sequences are present, roughly 10% being singletons, with the ten largest covering roughly 17%. The sample's time point: blood at routine non-recurrence follow-up after resection. Sequencing was performed on PBMCs, taken at follow-up. Receptors originate from a female donor with early-stage non-small cell lung cancer.

Many counts were recorded for this clonotype. V gene TRBV5-1 combines with J gene TRBJ2-2; 11 nucleotides line up with TRBD1. The CDR3 sequence is 18 residues long. The ends lost 4 bases at V and 6 bases at J; junction bases unmatched: 14. Germline lookup yields CDR1 SGHRS and CDR2 YFSETQ. The CDR3 loop is CASSPDRGRSGIAGELFF. The DNA for the CDR3 is TGCGCCAGCAGCCCGGACAGGGGGCGGTCCGGGATTGCCGGGGAGCTGTTTTTT.

There are many counts of this clonotype. This chain uses TRBV11-2 with TRBJ2-7; 8 bases are shared with TRBD1. V was pared by 0 bases and J by 5 bases, with 6 bases of the junction left unmatched. Germline CDR1 is SGHAT and CDR2 is FQNNGV. The CDR3 is 15 amino acids. This chain's CDR3 is CASSLERRGRNEQYF. The CDR3 DNA sequence: TGTGCCAGCAGCTTAGAACGCAGGGGGCGGAACGAGCAGTACTTC. The variable domain in full, with the rest retrieved from reference TRBV11-2 and TRBJ2-7, is EAGVAQSPRYKIIEKRQSVAFWCNPISGHATLYWYQQILGQGPKLLIQFQNNGVVDDSQLPKDRFSAERLKGVDSTLKIQPAKLEDSAVYLCASSLERRGRNEQYFGPGTRLTVT.

This clonotype was observed a handful of times. This chain connects TRBV28 to TRBJ2-5; TRBD2 might be the D (6 bases). Trimming took off 6 bases at V and 7 bases at J, with 18 bases between the two ends. This CDR3 is built from 14 residues. From germline, CDR1 is MDHEN and CDR2 SYDVKM. CDR3 residues: CASSFSGEMRTQYF. The CDR3 coding sequence is TGTGCCAGCAGCTTCTCGGGGGAAATGCGGACCCAGTACTTC.

This clonotype has a handful of counts. The chain joins TRBV4-2 to TRBJ2-5; TRBD2 matches 9 bases. Germline V gene sequence: CDR1 LGHNA, CDR2 YNFKEQ. J gave up 9 bases and V 1 base, and 12 bases lay outside the gene matches. CDR3 length: 16 amino acids. The CDR3 sequence: CASSQVTGTSPTAQYF. For the CDR3, the DNA is TGTGCCAGCAGCCAAGTCACCGGGACTAGCCCGACGGCCCAGTACTTC.

This clonotype was seen at least ten times. The chain joins TRBV28 to TRBJ2-2; a weak D match, TRBD2 (5 bases). CDR1 and CDR2 from the germline V gene are MDHEN and SYDVKM. There are 15 residues in the CDR3. The V gene lost 5 bases and the J gene lost 7 bases, with 17 bases spanning the gap. The CDR3 here is CASSPRGGHGGELFF. The CDR3 DNA reads as TGTGCCAGCAGTCCACGAGGCGGGCACGGCGGGGAGCTGTTTTTT.

The chain links TRBV7-8 to TRBJ1-1, with a tentative D call TRBD1 (5 bases). The germline V gene has CDR1 SGHVS and CDR2 FQNEAQ. V was cut by 1 base and J by 5 bases, with 11 bases left in between. The CDR3 length is 14 residues. For the CDR3, the DNA is TGTGCCAGCAGCTTAGTGCCGAGGGGAACTGAAGCTTTCTTT. The encoded protein is CASSLVPRGTEAFF.

Only a few counts were recorded for this clonotype. The V and J genes are TRBV10-3 and TRBJ1-1, with TRBD1 matching 7 bases. The CDR3 sequence is 14 residues long. V was pared by 6 bases and J by 0 bases, with 4 bases of the junction left unmatched. Germline lookup yields CDR1 ENHRY and CDR2 SYGVKD. The chain's CDR3 is CAIRGDRVNTEAFF. The CDR3 bases are TGTGCCATCAGGGGAGACAGGGTGAACACTGAAGCTTTCTTT.

This clonotype was counted at least ten times. The rearrangement links TRBV5-4 to TRBJ2-5, with D possibly called TRBD1 or TRBD2 (5 bases each). Germline-derived CDR1 and CDR2 are SGHNT and YYREEE (reference sequence). Trimming took off 5 bases at V and 5 bases at J, with 16 bases between the two ends. This CDR3 region has 14 residues. The chain's CDR3 is CASSSGTVLETQYF. The CDR3 DNA sequence: TGTGCCAGCAGTTCCGGGACGGTCCTTGAGACCCAGTACTTC.

This clonotype has ten or more counts. V is TRBV29-1 and J is TRBJ2-3; D ambiguous. Trimming pared 5 bases from V and 0 bases from J, leaving 12 bases between. CDR3 size: 14 residues. Germline V CDR1 and CDR2: SQVTM, ANQGSEA. CDR3 DNA: TGCAGCGTTCAGTCTTTGGATAGCACAGATACGCAGTATTTT. It is translated as CSVQSLDSTDTQYF.

This clonotype has a handful of counts. The chain is built from TRBV6-2 or TRBV6-3 and TRBJ2-7; 9 nucleotides agree with TRBD1. In germline, CDR1 is MNHEY, CDR2 SVGEGT. With V trimmed by 0 bases and J by 2 bases, 5 bases remained unmatched. CDR3 size: 16 residues. The CDR3 region is CASSYSRDRVTYEQYF. The CDR3 DNA follows: TGTGCCAGCAGTTACTCTCGGGACAGGGTAACCTACGAGCAGTACTTC.

This clonotype came up a few times. The gene calls are TRBV27 and TRBJ1-6; perhaps TRBD1 as D (5 bases). The V gene lost 7 bases and the J gene lost 0 bases, with 16 bases spanning the gap. The CDR3 has 17 amino acids. In germline, CDR1 is MNHEY, CDR2 SMNVEV (reference sequence). CDR3 DNA sequence: TGTGCCAGCACCTCGGACATCTGGAGCTCCTATAATTCACCCCTCCACTTT. Translating gives CASTSDIWSSYNSPLHF.

This clonotype was recorded many times. The V and J genes are TRBV20-1 and TRBJ1-5, with D unclear. The germline V and J ends were trimmed by 7 bases and 2 bases, with 12 bases remaining between them. CDR1 and CDR2 (germline): DFQATT, SNEGSKA (reference sequence). The CDR3 sequence is 13 residues long. Written as DNA, the CDR3 is TGCAGTGATTCCGGGGTGGGCAATCAGCCCCAGCATTTT. This codes for CSDSGVGNQPQHF.

The chain carries TRBV7-2 and TRBJ2-7; the D is unclear. Germline loops: CDR1 SGHTA, CDR2 FQGNSA. This CDR3 is 12 amino acids long. Trimming left V 5 bases short and J 2 bases short, with 7 bases between. DNA for the CDR3: TGTGCCAGCAGCGCCGGCCCCTACGAGCAGTACTTC. Its protein product is CASSAGPYEQYF.

This chain links TRBV18 with TRBJ2-6; 11 bases fit TRBD1. This CDR3 spans 18 amino acids. The germline V gene has CDR1 KGHSH and CDR2 LQKENI. After removal of 8 bases from V and 4 bases from J, the junction contained 13 bases not matched to a gene. CDR3 in amino acids: CASSRSDRGPAGANVLTF. The CDR3 nucleotides are TGTGCCAGCAGCCGTTCGGACAGGGGGCCGGCCGGGGCCAACGTCCTGACTTTC.

V is TRBV14 and J is TRBJ1-6, with D perhaps matching TRBD1 (5 bases). V was shortened by 1 base and J by 10 bases, with 14 bases between the two germline ends. Germline values: CDR1 SGHDN, CDR2 FVKESK. The CDR3 runs to 15 residues. The DNA of the CDR3 is TGTGCCAGCAGCCAAGCACTCGGACAAACGTCACCCCTCCACTTT. Its translation is CASSQALGQTSPLHF.

This clonotype was seen many times. The V call is TRBV10-2, the J call TRBJ2-2; a weak D match, TRBD2 (6 bases). This CDR3 spans 14 amino acids. Deletions cut 6 bases from V and 1 base from J, with 9 bases between. Germline V gene data show CDR1 as WSHSY and CDR2 as SAAADI. The CDR3 DNA reads as TGCGCCAGCAGCGGGGGAAAGAACACCGGGGAGCTGTTTTTT. Residues: CASSGGKNTGELFF.

The sample holds many counts of this clonotype. The chain links TRBV9 to TRBJ2-1, with 7 bases lining up with TRBD1. V was clipped by 3 bases and J by 8 bases; unmatched bases: 8. In germline, CDR1 is SGDLS, CDR2 YYNGEE. The length of the CDR3 is 14 residues. CDR3 nucleotide sequence: TGTGCCAGCAGCGAGGGGGCAACAGGCGATGAGCAGTTCTTC. Protein sequence: CASSEGATGDEQFF.

In its sample, this clonotype was seen many times. The rearrangement links TRBV5-1 to TRBJ2-7, with D possibly being TRBD2 (7 bases). Germline CDR1 is SGHRS and CDR2 is YFSETQ. Trimming stripped 0 bases from V and 7 bases from J, with 14 bases between. This CDR3 is built from 14 residues. CDR3 residues: CASSLDGGQYEQYF. CDR3 nucleotide sequence: TGCGCCAGCAGCTTGGACGGGGGGCAATATGAGCAGTACTTC.

V usage is TRBV5-4 and J usage is TRBJ2-5, with D unclear. Deletions cut 4 bases from V and 1 base from J, with 8 bases between. In germline, CDR1 is SGHNT, CDR2 YYREEE (reference sequence). The CDR3 covers 13 residues. In DNA, the CDR3 is TGTGCCAGCAGCCTTTGGTCCCAAGAGACCCAGTACTTC. Translated, it gives CASSLWSQETQYF.

This clonotype has a count of ten or more. V gene TRBV20-1 combines with J gene TRBJ2-3; 9 positions match TRBD2. CDR1 is DFQATT, CDR2 SNEGSKA, per germline (reference sequence). J gave up 2 bases and V 0 bases, and 18 bases lay outside the gene matches. The CDR3 consists of 20 residues. CDR3 nucleotides: TGCAGTGCTAGAGATAATTGGCTAGCGGGGACCAAAAAAAACACAGATACGCAGTATTTT. Translation gives CSARDNWLAGTKKNTDTQYF.

The CDR3 nucleotides read TGTGCCAGCAGCTCACGGGCTGAAGCTTTCTTT. Protein product: CASSSRAEAFF. The chain couples TRBV7-2 to TRBJ1-1; D is unresolved. Trimming left V 4 bases short and J 6 bases short, with 6 bases between. CDR1 is SGHTA, CDR2 FQGNSA, per germline. CDR3 length: 11 residues.